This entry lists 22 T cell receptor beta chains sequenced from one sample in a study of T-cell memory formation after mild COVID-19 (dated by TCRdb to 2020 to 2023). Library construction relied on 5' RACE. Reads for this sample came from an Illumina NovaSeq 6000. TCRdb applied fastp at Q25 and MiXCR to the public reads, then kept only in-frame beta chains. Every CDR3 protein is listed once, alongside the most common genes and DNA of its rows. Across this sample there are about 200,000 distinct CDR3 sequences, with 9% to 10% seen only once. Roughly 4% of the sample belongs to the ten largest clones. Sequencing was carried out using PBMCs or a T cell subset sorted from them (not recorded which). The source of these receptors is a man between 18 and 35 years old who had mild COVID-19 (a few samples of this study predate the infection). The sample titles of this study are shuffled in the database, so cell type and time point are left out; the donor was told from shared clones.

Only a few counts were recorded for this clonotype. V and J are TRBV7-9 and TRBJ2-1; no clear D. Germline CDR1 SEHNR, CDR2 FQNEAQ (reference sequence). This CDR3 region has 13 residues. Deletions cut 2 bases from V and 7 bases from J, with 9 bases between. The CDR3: CASSLHRTNEQFF. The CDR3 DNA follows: TGTGCCAGCAGCTTACACCGAACGAATGAGCAGTTCTTC.

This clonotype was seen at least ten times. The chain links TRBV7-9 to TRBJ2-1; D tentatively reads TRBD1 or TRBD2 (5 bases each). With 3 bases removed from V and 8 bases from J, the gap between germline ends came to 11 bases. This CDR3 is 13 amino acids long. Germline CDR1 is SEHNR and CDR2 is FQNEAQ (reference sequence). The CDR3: CASSLGVWDEQFF. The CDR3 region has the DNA TGTGCCAGCAGCTTGGGGGTATGGGATGAGCAGTTCTTC.

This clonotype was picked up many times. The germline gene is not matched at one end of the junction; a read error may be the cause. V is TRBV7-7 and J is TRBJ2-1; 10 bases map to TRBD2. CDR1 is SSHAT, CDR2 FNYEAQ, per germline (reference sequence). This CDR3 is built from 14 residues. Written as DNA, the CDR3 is TGTGCTAGCAGCCCCGGACTAGCGGCCCATGAGCAGTTCTTC. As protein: CASSPGLAAHEQFF.

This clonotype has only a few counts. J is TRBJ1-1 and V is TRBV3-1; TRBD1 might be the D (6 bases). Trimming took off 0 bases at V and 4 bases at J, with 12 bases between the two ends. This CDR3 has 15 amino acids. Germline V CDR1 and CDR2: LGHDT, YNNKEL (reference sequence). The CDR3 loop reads CASSQEGAGVTEAFF. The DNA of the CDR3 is TGTGCCAGCAGCCAAGAGGGGGCAGGGGTCACTGAAGCTTTCTTT.

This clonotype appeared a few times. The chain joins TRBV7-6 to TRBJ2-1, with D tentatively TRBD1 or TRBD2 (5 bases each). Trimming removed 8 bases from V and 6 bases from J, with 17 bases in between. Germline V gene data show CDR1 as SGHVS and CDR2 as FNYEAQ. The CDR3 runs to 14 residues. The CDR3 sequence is CASSTEGFGNEQFF. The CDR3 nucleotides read TGTGCCAGCTCAACCGAGGGGTTCGGCAATGAGCAGTTCTTC.

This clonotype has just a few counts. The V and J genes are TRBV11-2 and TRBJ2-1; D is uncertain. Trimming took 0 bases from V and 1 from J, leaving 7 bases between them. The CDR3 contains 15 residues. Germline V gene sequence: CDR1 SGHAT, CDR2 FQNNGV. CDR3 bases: TGTGCCAGCAGCTTAGATATTGTTTCCTACAATGAGCAGTTCTTC. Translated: CASSLDIVSYNEQFF.

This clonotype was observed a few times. CDR3 amino acids: CASSVDVLNTEAFF. The DNA of the CDR3 is TGTGCCAGCAGCGTAGATGTGTTGAACACTGAAGCTTTCTTT. The V and J genes are TRBV9 and TRBJ1-1; no definite D call. V lost 0 bases to trimming and J lost 0 bases, with 6 bases between them. The CDR3 contains 14 residues. Germline values: CDR1 SGDLS, CDR2 YYNGEE.

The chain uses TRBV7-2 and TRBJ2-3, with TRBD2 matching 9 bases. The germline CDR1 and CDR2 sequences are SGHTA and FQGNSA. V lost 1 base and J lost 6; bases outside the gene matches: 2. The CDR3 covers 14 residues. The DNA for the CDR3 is TGTGCCAGCAGCTTAGTGACTAGCGGTGATACGCAGTATTTT. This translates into CASSLVTSGDTQYF.

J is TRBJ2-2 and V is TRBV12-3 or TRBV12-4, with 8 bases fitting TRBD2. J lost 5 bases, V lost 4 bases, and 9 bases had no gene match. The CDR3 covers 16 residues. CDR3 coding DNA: TGTGCCAGCAGTTCCCCGGGACTAGGGAGAACCGGGGAGCTGTTTTTT. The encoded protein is CASSSPGLGRTGELFF.

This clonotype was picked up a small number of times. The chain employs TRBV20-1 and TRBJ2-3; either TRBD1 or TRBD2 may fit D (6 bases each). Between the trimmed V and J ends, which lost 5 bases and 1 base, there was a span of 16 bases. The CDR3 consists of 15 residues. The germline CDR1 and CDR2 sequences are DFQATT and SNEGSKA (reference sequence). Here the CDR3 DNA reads TGCAGTGCTCATCCCGGGGGCGCCGGCACAGATACGCAGTATTTT. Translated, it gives CSAHPGGAGTDTQYF.

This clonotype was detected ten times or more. This chain's CDR3 is CASSLAWASGSTDTQYF. The CDR3 coding sequence is TGTGCCAGCAGCTTAGCGTGGGCTAGCGGCAGCACAGATACGCAGTATTTT. The gene calls are TRBV7-9 and TRBJ2-3; 7 bases line up with TRBD2. Per the germline V gene, CDR1 is SEHNR and CDR2 is FQNEAQ (reference sequence). Trimming cost V 0 bases and J 0 bases; bases outside gene matches: 6. The CDR3 sequence is 17 residues long.

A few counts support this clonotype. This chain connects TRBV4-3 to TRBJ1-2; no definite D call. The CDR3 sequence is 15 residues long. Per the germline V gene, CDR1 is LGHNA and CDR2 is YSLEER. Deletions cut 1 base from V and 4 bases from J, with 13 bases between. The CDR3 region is CASSQVLHTIYGYTF. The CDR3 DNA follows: TGCGCCAGCAGCCAAGTATTACACACGATCTATGGCTACACCTTC.

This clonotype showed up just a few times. The CDR3 bases are TGTGCCAGCAGTTTATTGGGGTTCTCTAAGTCACCCCTCCACTTT. It is translated as CASSLLGFSKSPLHF. This chain connects TRBV27 to TRBJ1-6; D unclear. Trimming took 1 base from V and 10 from J, leaving 14 bases between them. Per the germline V gene, CDR1 is MNHEY and CDR2 is SMNVEV (reference sequence). This CDR3 is built from 15 residues.

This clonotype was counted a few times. The CDR3 loop reads CARQQETQYF. In DNA, the CDR3 is TGTGCCAGGCAACAAGAGACCCAGTACTTC. The chain combines TRBV2 with TRBJ2-5; no clear D. Looked up from germline, CDR1 is SNHLY and CDR2 is FYNNEI. There are 10 residues in the CDR3. Trimming cost V 9 bases and J 2 bases, with 4 bases left between them.

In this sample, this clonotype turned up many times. CDR3: CASSLDTGELFF. In nucleotides, the CDR3 is TGTGCCAGCAGCTTAGACACCGGGGAGCTGTTTTTT. This chain links TRBV7-2 with TRBJ2-2; no definite D call. Looked up from germline, CDR1 is SGHTA and CDR2 is FQGNSA. V lost 1 base and J lost 3, with 0 bases in between. The CDR3 consists of 12 residues.

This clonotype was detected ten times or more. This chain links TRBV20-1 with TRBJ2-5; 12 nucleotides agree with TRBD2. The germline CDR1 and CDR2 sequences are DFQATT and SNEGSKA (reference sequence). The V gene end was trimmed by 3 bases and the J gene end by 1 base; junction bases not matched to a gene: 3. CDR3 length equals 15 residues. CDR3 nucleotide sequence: TGCAGTGCTAGTCCTAGCGGGGGGGCCCAAGAGACCCAGTACTTC. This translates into CSASPSGGAQETQYF.

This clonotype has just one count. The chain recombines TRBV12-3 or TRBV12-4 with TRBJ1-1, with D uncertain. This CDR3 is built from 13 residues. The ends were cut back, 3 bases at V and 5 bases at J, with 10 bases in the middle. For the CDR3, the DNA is TGTGCCAGCAGTTTTCGCTCGGGAACTGAAGCTTTCTTT. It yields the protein CASSFRSGTEAFF.

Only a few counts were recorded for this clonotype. CDR3 DNA: TGCAGCGTTGGGACAGATCCTAGCAATCAGCCCCAGCATTTT. This codes for CSVGTDPSNQPQHF. The rearrangement links TRBV29-1 to TRBJ1-5; possibly TRBD1 for D (6 bases). This CDR3 is built from 14 residues. Trimming took off 4 bases at V and 0 bases at J, with 10 bases between the two ends. Germline CDR1 SQVTM, CDR2 ANQGSEA.

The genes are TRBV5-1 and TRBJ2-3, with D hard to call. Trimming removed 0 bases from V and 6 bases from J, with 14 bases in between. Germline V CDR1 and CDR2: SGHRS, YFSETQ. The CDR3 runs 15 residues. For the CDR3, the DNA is TGCGCCAGCAGCTTGGCTTCCTACAAGAGCGATACGCAGTATTTT. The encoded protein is CASSLASYKSDTQYF.

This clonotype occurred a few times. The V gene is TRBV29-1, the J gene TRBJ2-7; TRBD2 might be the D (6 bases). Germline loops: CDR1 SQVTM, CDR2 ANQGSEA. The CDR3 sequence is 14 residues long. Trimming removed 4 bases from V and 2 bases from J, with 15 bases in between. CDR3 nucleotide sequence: TGCAGCGTTGTGCGGGACGCATATCCCTACGAGCAGTACTTC. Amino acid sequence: CSVVRDAYPYEQYF.

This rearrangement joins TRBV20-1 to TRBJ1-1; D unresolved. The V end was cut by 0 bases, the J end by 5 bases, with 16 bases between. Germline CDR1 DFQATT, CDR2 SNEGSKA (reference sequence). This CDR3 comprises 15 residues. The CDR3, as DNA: TGCAGTGCTAGAGATACGAGGGTCTTGTGGACTGAAGCTTTCTTT. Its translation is CSARDTRVLWTEAFF.

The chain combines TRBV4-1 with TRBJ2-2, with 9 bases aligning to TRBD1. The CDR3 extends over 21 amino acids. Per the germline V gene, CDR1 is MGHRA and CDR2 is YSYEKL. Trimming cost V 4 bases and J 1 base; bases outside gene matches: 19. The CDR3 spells CASSRWGVLRTGDLNTGELFF. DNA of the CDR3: TGCGCCAGCAGCCGCTGGGGGGTTCTTAGGACAGGGGATTTGAACACCGGGGAGCTGTTTTTT.